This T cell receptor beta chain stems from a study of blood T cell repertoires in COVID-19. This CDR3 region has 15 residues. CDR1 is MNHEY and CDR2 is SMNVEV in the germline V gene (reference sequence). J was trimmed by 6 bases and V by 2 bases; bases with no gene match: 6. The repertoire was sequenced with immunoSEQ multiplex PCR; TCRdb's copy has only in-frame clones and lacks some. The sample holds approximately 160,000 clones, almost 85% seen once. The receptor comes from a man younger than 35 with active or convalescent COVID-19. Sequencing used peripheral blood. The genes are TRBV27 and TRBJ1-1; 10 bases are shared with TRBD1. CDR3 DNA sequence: TGTGCCAGCAGTTTAATTCGGGACAGGGGCCCTGAAGCTTTCTTT. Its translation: CASSLIRDRGPEAFF.